The 29 T cell receptor beta chains given below trace back to one sample, sequenced in a study of T cells after yellow fever vaccination. TCRdb re-derived calls from the 5' RACE reads in MiXCR, one entry per CDR3 protein. The top ten hold 25% of the sample, which has roughly 120,000 distinct CDR3 sequences, around 8% seen once. Sequencing used CD8+ T cells sorted from PBMCs, obtained 45 days after the yellow fever booster vaccination. All receptors come from a man aged 25-45 years who received the YFV17D yellow fever vaccine.

The V gene is TRBV9, the J gene TRBJ2-1; D possibly corresponds to TRBD2 (5 bases). Germline CDR1 reads SGDLS; CDR2 reads YYNGEE. The CDR3 spans 14 residues. Trimming took 2 bases from V and 7 from J, leaving 13 bases between them. The DNA for the CDR3 is TGTGCCAGCAGCGTTGCAGGCGGGTCAAATGAGCAGTTCTTC. Encoded protein: CASSVAGGSNEQFF.

This clonotype occurred many times. The gene calls are TRBV29-1 and TRBJ2-7; possibly TRBD1 for D (8 bases). Trimming removed 7 bases from V and 7 bases from J, with 23 bases in between. Germline-derived CDR1 and CDR2 are SQVTM and ANQGSEA. The CDR3 covers 14 residues. CDR3 region: CSAPDRGGTREQYF. The DNA for the CDR3 is TGCAGCGCCCCAGACAGGGGAGGGACTCGGGAGCAGTACTTC.

This clonotype was detected ten times or more. The CDR3, as DNA: TGTGCCAGCACGAGGTGGGGTATGAACACTGAAGCTTTCTTT. Translation gives CASTRWGMNTEAFF. The rearrangement links TRBV9 to TRBJ1-1, with D unresolved. The V end lost 6 bases, the J end lost 0 bases, and 12 bases lay between the germline ends. Germline CDR1 SGDLS, CDR2 YYNGEE. This CDR3 spans 14 amino acids.

This clonotype was recorded at least ten times. V gene TRBV29-1 combines with J gene TRBJ2-7; the D gene could be TRBD1 or TRBD2 (5 bases each). The CDR3 has 14 amino acids. CDR1 SQVTM and CDR2 ANQGSEA come from the germline V gene. V shed 3 bases and J shed 3 bases, with 15 bases lying between them. The CDR3 DNA is TGCAGCGTTGATGATGGGACCGACCTCTACGAGCAGTACTTC. Amino acids: CSVDDGTDLYEQYF.

Ten or more counts support this clonotype. The chain has TRBV30 and TRBJ2-7; a possible D gene is TRBD1 (6 bases). Germline V gene sequence: CDR1 GTSNPN, CDR2 SVGIG (reference sequence). The CDR3 spans 12 residues. V was clipped by 5 bases and J by 1 base, with 9 bases between them. The CDR3 sequence: CAWGTFSYEQYF. The CDR3 DNA is TGTGCCTGGGGGACATTTTCCTACGAGCAGTACTTC. Drawing the rest from reference TRBV30 and TRBJ2-7, the complete variable domain is SQTIHQWPATLVQPVGSPLSLECTVEGTSNPNLYWYRQAAGRGLQLLFYSVGIGQISSEVPQNLSASRPQDRQFILSSKKLLLSDSGFYLCAWGTFSYEQYFGPGTRLTVT.

This clonotype was picked up many times. The V call is TRBV27, the J call TRBJ1-5, with 8 bases matching TRBD1. CDR3 length equals 15 residues. V lost 2 bases, J lost 0 bases, and 0 bases stayed unmatched. The V gene's germline CDR1 is MNHEY and CDR2 SMNVEV (reference sequence). The CDR3 spells CASSLGTGSNQPQHF. The CDR3, as DNA: TGTGCCAGCAGTTTAGGGACAGGTAGCAATCAGCCCCAGCATTTT.

This clonotype occurred many times. The rearrangement uses TRBV20-1 and TRBJ1-2; weak D call: TRBD1 (6 bases). The V and J ends lost 0 bases and 1 base respectively, with 18 bases between them. CDR3 length equals 17 residues. CDR1 and CDR2 (germline): DFQATT, SNEGSKA (reference sequence). CDR3 residues: CSARDPLGGANNYGYTF. The CDR3 DNA follows: TGCAGTGCTAGAGATCCCTTGGGGGGCGCCAATAACTATGGCTACACCTTC.

This clonotype was seen a few times. This chain connects TRBV6-2 or TRBV6-3 to TRBJ2-1, with D possibly TRBD2 on 6 matching bases. V was cut by 2 bases and J by 0 bases, with 11 bases left in between. The CDR3 has 16 residues. Germline CDR1 and CDR2: MNHEY and SVGEGT. The CDR3 loop is CASSYDRESSYNEQFF. The CDR3, as DNA: TGTGCCAGCAGTTACGACCGGGAGTCCTCCTACAATGAGCAGTTCTTC.

With regard to this clonotype: This may be a read error, as it is one base from a much larger clone. The CDR3: CASSLWGSSGSHETQYF. The CDR3 DNA reads TGTGCCAGCAGCTTGTGGGGGTCCTCGGGGTCACACGAGACCCAGTACTTC. The V and J genes are TRBV7-9 and TRBJ2-5; the D call may be TRBD1 or TRBD2 (5 bases each). CDR1 and CDR2 from the germline V gene are SEHNR and FQNEAQ (reference sequence). CDR3 size: 17 residues. The ends were cut back, 3 bases at V and 5 bases at J, with 22 bases in the middle.

V is TRBV20-1 and J is TRBJ1-5, with D unclear. The CDR3 has 13 residues. CDR1 is DFQATT and CDR2 is SNEGSKA in the germline V gene (reference sequence). Trimming left V 3 bases short and J 3 bases short, with 9 bases between. CDR3 in DNA: TGCAGTGCTAGTGGGGTGTCCAATCAGCCCCAGCATTTT. Protein: CSASGVSNQPQHF.

This clonotype was counted a few times. This chain links TRBV20-1 with TRBJ2-1, with D possibly matching TRBD2 (5 bases). V was shortened by 1 base and J by 7 bases, with 23 bases between the two germline ends. The CDR3 covers 17 residues. The V gene's germline CDR1 is DFQATT and CDR2 SNEGSKA (reference sequence). The CDR3 nucleotides are TGCAGTGCTAGAGTGTTCTCTGGCAAAAAGAGGGCTAATGAGCAGTTCTTC. Amino acids: CSARVFSGKKRANEQFF.

This clonotype was counted between two and nine times. This sequence joins TRBV6-5 and TRBJ2-3; the D gene is possibly TRBD1 (7 bases). The CDR3 runs to 16 residues. V was cut by 3 bases and J by 2 bases, with 15 bases left in between. Germline CDR1 MNHEY, CDR2 SVGAGI. The CDR3 nucleotides are TGTGCCAGCAGTTATGGAGGGGGCGGGTTCACAGATACGCAGTATTTT. Protein: CASSYGGGGFTDTQYF.

In this sample, this clonotype turned up many times. The J gene is TRBJ2-3, the V gene TRBV5-1, with D perhaps matching TRBD2 (6 bases). The CDR3 runs to 16 residues. CDR1 SGHRS and CDR2 YFSETQ come from the germline V gene. With 2 bases removed from V and 2 bases from J, the gap between germline ends came to 15 bases. CDR3 DNA: TGCGCCAGCAGCTTCCCAGCTCGGGACTTCACAGATACGCAGTATTTT. Its translation is CASSFPARDFTDTQYF.

This clonotype was picked up many times. The V gene is TRBV7-6, the J gene TRBJ2-1, with 14 bases fitting TRBD2. The germline gives CDR1 SGHVS, CDR2 FNYEAQ. Trimming at V came to 5 bases and at J to 6 bases, leaving 6 bases not matched to a gene. The CDR3 has 16 amino acids. The CDR3 DNA sequence: TGTGCCAGCAGCCGACTAGCGGGAGGGTTGGGCAATGAGCAGTTCTTC. Amino acids: CASSRLAGGLGNEQFF.

There are a few counts of this clonotype. CDR3 region: CASSQDSPDTQYF. In nucleotides, the CDR3 is TGTGCCAGCAGCCAGGATAGCCCGGATACGCAGTATTTT. The chain links TRBV7-2 to TRBJ2-3, with D unclear. Trimming removed 5 bases at V and 6 bases at J, with 12 bases between. This CDR3 is 13 amino acids long. The germline V gene encodes CDR1 SGHTA and CDR2 FQGNSA. The variable domain in full, with the rest retrieved from reference TRBV7-2 and TRBJ2-3, is GAGVSQSPSNKVTEKGKDVELRCDPISGHTALYWYRQSLGQGLEFLIYFQGNSAPDKSGLPSDRFSAERTGGSVSTLTIQRTQQEDSAVYLCASSQDSPDTQYFGPGTRLTVL.

There are many counts of this clonotype. The chain joins TRBV29-1 to TRBJ1-3, with no clear D. The V end was cut by 0 bases, the J end by 2 bases, with 11 bases between. The CDR3 has 15 residues. The germline gives CDR1 SQVTM, CDR2 ANQGSEA. The CDR3, as DNA: TGCAGCGTTGAAGATTTTGGAGAAGCTGGAAACACCATATATTTT. Encoded protein: CSVEDFGEAGNTIYF.

This clonotype was observed many times. J is TRBJ2-3 and V is TRBV29-1; D gene uncertain. Trimming pared 3 bases from V and 0 bases from J, leaving 4 bases between. CDR3 length: 12 residues. The germline V gene has CDR1 SQVTM and CDR2 ANQGSEA. The CDR3 bases are TGCAGCGTTGACGAAAGCACAGATACGCAGTATTTT. The encoded protein is CSVDESTDTQYF.

This clonotype was detected ten times or more. The DNA for the CDR3 is TGCAGCGTTGTTCCAGCGGGAGCCACGTACCAAGAGACCCAGTACTTC. It specifies CSVVPAGATYQETQYF. The chain is built from TRBV29-1 and TRBJ2-5; 8 positions agree with TRBD2. The ends lost 4 bases at V and 0 bases at J; junction bases unmatched: 10. From germline, CDR1 is SQVTM and CDR2 ANQGSEA. The CDR3 has 16 residues.

This clonotype was seen ten or more times. The gene calls are TRBV15 and TRBJ2-3; D remains ambiguous. Trimming left V 0 bases short and J 7 bases short, with 8 bases between. Germline CDR1 LNHNV, CDR2 YYDKDF (reference sequence). The CDR3 length is 13 residues. The CDR3 sequence: CATSRDLVNTQYF. The CDR3 bases are TGTGCCACCAGCAGAGATCTTGTCAATACGCAGTATTTT. The full variable domain, its missing parts supplied by reference TRBV15 and TRBJ2-3, is DAMVIQNPRYQVTQFGKPVTLSCSQTLNHNVMYWYQQKSSQAPKLLFHYYDKDFNNEADTPDNFQSRRPNTSFCFLDIRSPGLGDTAMYLCATSRDLVNTQYFGPGTRLTVL.

This clonotype was counted at least ten times. This rearrangement joins TRBV20-1 to TRBJ2-1; possibly TRBD2 for D (6 bases). Deletions cut 5 bases from V and 0 bases from J, with 11 bases between. Per the germline V gene, CDR1 is DFQATT and CDR2 is SNEGSKA (reference sequence). The CDR3 sequence is 14 residues long. CDR3 protein: CSAPGTSSYNEQFF. As DNA, the CDR3 is TGCAGTGCTCCCGGGACTTCCTCCTACAATGAGCAGTTCTTC.

This chain connects TRBV20-1 to TRBJ2-1, with D uncertain. Trimming pared 0 bases from V and 3 bases from J, leaving 6 bases between. This CDR3 is built from 13 residues. Germline loops: CDR1 DFQATT, CDR2 SNEGSKA (reference sequence). Here the CDR3 DNA reads TGCAGTGCTAGAGACCGAAACTACAATGAGCAGTTCTTC. Protein product: CSARDRNYNEQFF.

This clonotype was detected many times. The chain combines TRBV20-1 with TRBJ2-7, with D unclear. The CDR3 sequence is 15 residues long. CDR1 and CDR2 from the germline V gene are DFQATT and SNEGSKA (reference sequence). V gave up 5 bases and J gave up 2 bases, with 19 bases separating them. CDR3 bases: TGCAGTGCTGAATGGAAGGGTCTGCAGCCCTACGAGCAGTACTTC. It translates to CSAEWKGLQPYEQYF.

With respect to this clonotype: One end of the junction varies from germline; a read error may be responsible. This chain connects TRBV14 to TRBJ2-5; D may be TRBD1 (6 bases). Germline assignment: CDR1 SGHDN and CDR2 FVKESK. This CDR3 contains 19 residues. CDR3 nucleotides: TGTGCTAGCAGCCTAGTACAACTGGACAGCCCGAAGGGCCAAGAGACCCAGTACTTC. Translating gives CASSLVQLDSPKGQETQYF. Complete variable domain (other parts from reference TRBV14 and TRBJ2-5): EAGVTQFPSHSVIEKGQTVTLRCDPISGHDNLYWYRRVMGKEIKFLLHFVKESKQDESGMPNNRFLAERTGGTYSTLKVQPAELEDSGVYFCASSLVQLDSPKGQETQYFGPGTRLLVL.

The rearrangement links TRBV19 to TRBJ2-7; 7 bases are shared with TRBD1. The CDR3 covers 15 residues. The J segment lost 1 base and the V segment lost 5 bases, leaving 8 bases of the junction unmatched. Germline CDR1 and CDR2: LNHDA and SQIVND (reference sequence). Here the CDR3 reads CASSARDSSSYEQYF. The CDR3 nucleotides read TGTGCCAGTAGTGCCCGGGACAGCTCTTCCTACGAGCAGTACTTC.

This clonotype turned up a few times. V is TRBV7-2 and J is TRBJ2-1, with TRBD1 identical over 8 bases. The CDR3 covers 16 residues. Germline V lookup: CDR1 SGHTA, CDR2 FQGNSA. The ends lost 1 base at V and 4 bases at J; junction bases unmatched: 6. The CDR3 spells CASSLEGRQGYNEQFF. DNA for the CDR3: TGTGCCAGCAGCTTAGAGGGGCGACAGGGGTACAATGAGCAGTTCTTC.

This clonotype occurred a few times. The chain joins TRBV15 to TRBJ2-1; the match to TRBD2 covers 10 bases. Germline V lookup: CDR1 LNHNV, CDR2 YYDKDF (reference sequence). The CDR3 is 17 amino acids. Unmatched junction bases numbered 19, after V lost 8 bases and J lost 9 bases. As DNA, the CDR3 is TGTGCCACCGGGGGGTCTAGCGGGAGTATAGAGTACGGTGAGCAGTTCTTC. It specifies CATGGSSGSIEYGEQFF.

This clonotype appeared a few times. The V call is TRBV6-2 or TRBV6-3, the J call TRBJ2-3, with 11 bases that match TRBD2. V dropped 7 bases and J dropped 0; count of bases not matched to a gene: 18. The CDR3 spans 20 residues. In germline, CDR1 is MNHEY, CDR2 SVGEGT. The CDR3 bases are TGTGCCAGCACCGTTTGCTTACTAGCGGGAGTGGGTTACAGCACAGATACGCAGTATTTT. Translating gives CASTVCLLAGVGYSTDTQYF.

V and J are TRBV4-2 and TRBJ2-7; the match to TRBD2 covers 7 bases. With V trimmed by 1 base and J by 6 bases, 9 bases remained unmatched. Germline loops: CDR1 LGHNA, CDR2 YNFKEQ. The CDR3 has 15 amino acids. CDR3 bases: TGTGCCAGCAGCCAAGGGGGCGGGAGCTGTCCCGAGCAGTACTTC. This encodes CASSQGGGSCPEQYF.

The table lists this clonotype with many counts. The rearrangement links TRBV7-6 to TRBJ2-2; D ambiguous. The CDR3 is 14 residues long. Germline V gives CDR1 SGHVS, CDR2 FNYEAQ. With 0 bases removed from V and 4 bases from J, the gap between germline ends came to 6 bases. The CDR3 bases are TGTGCCAGCAGCTTAGCCGGCAGCACCGGGGAGCTGTTTTTT. Amino acids: CASSLAGSTGELFF.